This entry lists 19 T cell receptor beta chains sequenced from one sample in a study of T-cell memory formation after mild COVID-19. In TCRdb, the 5' RACE reads were re-called with MiXCR into one record per CDR3 protein. The sample consists of a few hundred thousand distinct CDR3 sequences, around a fifth of them appearing once. The material sequenced was PBMCs or a T cell subset sorted from them (not recorded which). These receptors were taken from a young man who had mild COVID-19 (a few samples of this study predate the infection). Cell type and time point are not known.

This clonotype was seen only a few times. This sequence joins TRBV5-1 and TRBJ2-7, with 8 positions matching TRBD1. This CDR3 contains 16 residues. Germline V gene sequence: CDR1 SGHRS, CDR2 YFSETQ. Unmatched junction bases numbered 12, after V lost 0 bases and J lost 7 bases. CDR3 nucleotide sequence: TGCGCCAGCAGCTTGGCCGACGGGACAGGACTCTGGGAGCAGTACTTC. Translated: CASSLADGTGLWEQYF.

This clonotype was seen a handful of times. V gene TRBV15 combines with J gene TRBJ2-5; 9 nucleotides line up with TRBD2. The CDR3 is made up of 17 amino acids. J was trimmed by 5 bases and V by 2 bases; bases with no gene match: 12. Per germline, CDR1 LNHNV and CDR2 YYDKDF (reference sequence). This chain's CDR3 is CATSRLELAGEGETQYF. Here the CDR3 DNA reads TGTGCCACCAGCAGACTCGAACTAGCGGGTGAGGGGGAGACCCAGTACTTC.

The chain links TRBV12-3 or TRBV12-4 to TRBJ2-3; D possibly corresponds to TRBD1 (5 bases). The CDR3 is 16 amino acids. V dropped 7 bases and J dropped 0 bases, with 17 bases sitting between them. CDR3 in DNA: TGTGCCAGCACCCCCAAAACAGGACGGAGCACAGATACGCAGTATTTT. It translates to CASTPKTGRSTDTQYF.

This chain joins TRBV7-2 and TRBJ2-3; D remains unclear. The germline gives CDR1 SGHTA, CDR2 FQGNSA. The CDR3 is 17 residues long. V lost 1 base and J 2 bases, leaving 16 bases between the germline ends. The CDR3 reads CASSLDRPIITTDTQYF. For the CDR3, the DNA is TGTGCCAGCAGCTTAGACCGCCCCATCATAACCACAGATACGCAGTATTTT.

V is TRBV20-1 and J is TRBJ2-7; perhaps TRBD1 as D (6 bases). Trimming took off 3 bases at V and 7 bases at J, with 13 bases between the two ends. The CDR3 sequence is 12 residues long. Germline CDR1 is DFQATT and CDR2 is SNEGSKA (reference sequence). CDR3 coding DNA: TGCAGTGCTAGGGGCAGGGGCGGGGAGCAGTACTTC. Translation: CSARGRGGEQYF.

The chain carries TRBV5-1 and TRBJ1-2; D is unresolved. V lost 0 bases and J 0 bases, leaving 6 bases between the germline ends. CDR1 SGHRS and CDR2 YFSETQ come from the germline V gene. This CDR3 is 14 amino acids long. The chain's CDR3 is CASSLGLTNYGYTF. In nucleotides, the CDR3 is TGCGCCAGCAGCTTGGGTCTAACTAACTATGGCTACACCTTC.

This chain links TRBV11-2 with TRBJ2-5, with 7 bases lining up with TRBD2. Germline assignment: CDR1 SGHAT and CDR2 FQNNGV. This CDR3 spans 15 amino acids. V dropped 2 bases and J dropped 10; count of bases not matched to a gene: 13. As DNA, the CDR3 is TGTGCCAGCAGCTTATCCCCCACTAGCGAGCCTCACCAGTACTTC. It yields the protein CASSLSPTSEPHQYF.

This clonotype was recorded at least ten times. This chain joins TRBV27 and TRBJ2-2; D call uncertain. The CDR3 loop spans 15 amino acids. Germline assignment: CDR1 MNHEY and CDR2 SMNVEV (reference sequence). V dropped 0 bases and J dropped 4 bases, with 9 bases sitting between them. CDR3 DNA sequence: TGTGCCAGCAGTTTATCGCATCCTCGCACCGGGGAGCTGTTTTTT. It encodes CASSLSHPRTGELFF.

The chain employs TRBV7-8 and TRBJ1-5; the D is unclear. V gave up 5 bases and J gave up 4 bases, with 12 bases separating them. CDR3 length equals 14 residues. The germline V gene has CDR1 SGHVS and CDR2 FQNEAQ. DNA for the CDR3: TGTGCCAGCAGCCCTCAACGGGAGAATCAGCCCCAGCATTTT. It encodes CASSPQRENQPQHF.

The chain couples TRBV7-2 to TRBJ2-5; 9 bases fit TRBD2. Trimming took 4 bases from V and 4 from J; bases not matched to a gene: 4. This CDR3 spans 14 amino acids. Germline V gene lookup returns CDR1 SGHTA and CDR2 FQGNSA. CDR3 nucleotide sequence: TGTGCCAGCAGCTACGGGACTAGCCGAGAGACCCAGTACTTC. The encoded protein is CASSYGTSRETQYF.

The CDR3: CASAWDRASPLHF. The CDR3 DNA reads TGTGCCAGCGCCTGGGACAGGGCTTCACCCCTCCACTTT. The chain recombines TRBV12-3 or TRBV12-4 with TRBJ1-6; TRBD1 matches 9 bases. V lost 8 bases, J lost 9 bases, and 5 bases stayed unmatched. The CDR3 contains 13 residues.

The chain links TRBV7-9 to TRBJ2-5; 10 bases fit TRBD1. J lost 4 bases, V lost 1 base, and 6 bases had no gene match. The germline CDR1 and CDR2 sequences are SEHNR and FQNEAQ (reference sequence). CDR3 length: 16 residues. CDR3 in amino acids: CASSLGDRGPIETQYF. The CDR3 region has the DNA TGTGCCAGCAGCTTAGGGGACAGGGGACCCATAGAGACCCAGTACTTC.

The chain recombines TRBV20-1 with TRBJ1-1, with a weak D call TRBD1 (6 bases). V lost 6 bases and J 4 bases, leaving 12 bases between the germline ends. CDR1 and CDR2 from the germline V gene are DFQATT and SNEGSKA (reference sequence). The CDR3 has 12 amino acids. CDR3 nucleotide sequence: TGCAGTGCCCGGGGGCAGGGCACTGAAGCTTTCTTT. It is translated as CSARGQGTEAFF.

The rearrangement joins TRBV20-1 to TRBJ2-1, with 9 bases that match TRBD2. V lost 6 bases, J lost 8 bases, and 8 bases stayed unmatched. The CDR3 runs to 13 residues. Germline V gene data show CDR1 as DFQATT and CDR2 as SNEGSKA (reference sequence). The CDR3 sequence is CSAPGLALHEQFF. CDR3 bases: TGCAGTGCCCCGGGACTAGCCCTCCATGAGCAGTTCTTC.

This clonotype came up a few times. The V call is TRBV7-8, the J call TRBJ2-7; D perhaps matches TRBD2 (5 bases). Looked up from germline, CDR1 is SGHVS and CDR2 is FQNEAQ. Between the trimmed V and J ends, which lost 5 bases and 0 bases, there was a span of 14 bases. There are 15 residues in the CDR3. CDR3 DNA sequence: TGTGCCAGCAGCCCCCTGGACTTTTTCTCCTACGAGCAGTACGTC. This codes for CASSPLDFFSYEQYV.

The rearrangement links TRBV10-2 to TRBJ2-7; 9 bases line up with TRBD1. Germline assignment: CDR1 WSHSY and CDR2 SAAADI. The J segment lost 5 bases and the V segment lost 6 bases, leaving 8 bases of the junction unmatched. The CDR3 contains 14 residues. In DNA, the CDR3 is TGCGCCAGCAGGGCGGACAGGGGTGTACACGAGCAGTACTTC. As protein: CASRADRGVHEQYF.

This clonotype has a handful of counts. This sequence joins TRBV19 and TRBJ2-1; 8 nucleotides match TRBD1. The germline CDR1 and CDR2 sequences are LNHDA and SQIVND (reference sequence). V lost 3 bases and J lost 6; bases outside the gene matches: 1. The CDR3 runs to 13 residues. The CDR3 nucleotides are TGTGCCAGTAGTATTACAGGGGGCAATGAGCAGTTCTTC. Amino acid sequence: CASSITGGNEQFF.

The table lists this clonotype with a few counts. This chain joins TRBV11-2 and TRBJ2-1; D might be TRBD2 (6 bases). Germline V gives CDR1 SGHAT, CDR2 FQNNGV. CDR3 length: 15 amino acids. V lost 1 base to trimming and J lost 5 bases, with 12 bases between them. CDR3 DNA sequence: TGTGCCAGCAGCTTAGGGCGGGGCCCCAACAATGAGCAGTTCTTC. Its translation: CASSLGRGPNNEQFF.

This clonotype was detected ten times or more. The chain employs TRBV4-3 and TRBJ1-1; D gene ambiguous. CDR1 and CDR2 (germline): LGHNA, YSLEER. The CDR3 consists of 14 residues. Trimming pared 0 bases from V and 11 bases from J, leaving 16 bases between. The CDR3: CASSQDGTSYGAFF. The DNA for the CDR3 is TGCGCCAGCAGCCAAGATGGAACCTCTTATGGGGCTTTCTTT.